A single sample is the source of the 17 T cell receptor beta chains below, sequenced in a study of T-cell reconstitution after alpha-beta-depleted transplantation in children. During its preparation, the TCRbeta library received unique molecular identifiers. One entry per CDR3 protein results from TCRdb running MiXCR on the PCR reads. The sample shows about 610,000 distinct CDR3 sequences, over 9.5% of them seen only once. The material sequenced was PBMCs from the stem cell graft donor, taken from the stem cell graft. The receptors originated from a human donor who donated a stem cell graft to a child with acute myeloid leukemia.

This clonotype appeared a few times. The chain combines TRBV7-9 with TRBJ1-1, with D possibly matching TRBD1 (5 bases). This CDR3 region has 15 residues. CDR1 is SEHNR and CDR2 is FQNEAQ in the germline V gene (reference sequence). Trimming pared 1 base from V and 11 bases from J, leaving 20 bases between. The CDR3 DNA is TGTGCCAGCAGCTTAGATAAATTAGGGACGGTAGGGGCTTTCTTT. Protein: CASSLDKLGTVGAFF.

This clonotype has more than one count but fewer than ten. The chain links TRBV5-1 to TRBJ2-5, with D unresolved. CDR1 and CDR2 from the germline V gene are SGHRS and YFSETQ. This CDR3 has 15 amino acids. V lost 6 bases and J lost 1, with 16 bases in between. Written as DNA, the CDR3 is TGCGCCAGCACCCAGAACGGGCTGACCCAAGAGACCCAGTACTTC. Its translation: CASTQNGLTQETQYF.

This clonotype was picked up a small number of times. The CDR3 protein is CASSLLGRTSGRRTYNEQFF. CDR3 DNA sequence: TGTGCCAGCAGTTTACTAGGTAGGACTAGCGGGAGAAGGACCTACAATGAGCAGTTCTTC. The genes are TRBV27 and TRBJ2-1, with TRBD2 identical over 13 bases. V dropped 2 bases and J dropped 2; count of bases not matched to a gene: 12. The CDR3 has 20 amino acids. Germline-derived CDR1 and CDR2 are MNHEY and SMNVEV (reference sequence).

This clonotype came up a few times. This rearrangement joins TRBV19 to TRBJ2-2; 11 bases match TRBD2. The CDR3 is 16 amino acids. The V gene end was trimmed by 5 bases and the J gene end by 4 bases; junction bases not matched to a gene: 6. Germline V gene data show CDR1 as LNHDA and CDR2 as SQIVND (reference sequence). This CDR3 reads CASSPSTSGVTGELFF. The DNA of the CDR3 is TGTGCCAGTAGTCCGTCGACTAGCGGGGTCACCGGGGAGCTGTTTTTT.

The rearrangement links TRBV20-1 to TRBJ2-1, with 7 nucleotides matching TRBD2. J lost 2 bases, V lost 3 bases, and 1 base had no gene match. Germline CDR1 reads DFQATT; CDR2 reads SNEGSKA (reference sequence). This CDR3 region has 13 residues. In nucleotides, the CDR3 is TGCAGTGCTAGCGGGAGGACCTACAATGAGCAGTTCTTC. Protein sequence: CSASGRTYNEQFF.

The sample holds a few counts of this clonotype. This chain connects TRBV20-1 to TRBJ2-2; TRBD2 matches 8 bases. This CDR3 spans 16 amino acids. V lost 3 bases, J lost 4 bases, and 10 bases stayed unmatched. Germline loops: CDR1 DFQATT, CDR2 SNEGSKA (reference sequence). The CDR3 bases are TGCAGTGCTAGGGCAGCGGGAGCTTTGAGCACCGGGGAGCTGTTTTTT. It yields the protein CSARAAGALSTGELFF.

This clonotype has a count of ten or more. This chain's CDR3 is CSGQSTGVDYGYTF. The CDR3 bases are TGCAGCGGCCAATCTACAGGGGTCGACTATGGCTACACCTTC. The rearrangement links TRBV29-1 to TRBJ1-2, with 7 bases identical to TRBD1. Germline V gene sequence: CDR1 SQVTM, CDR2 ANQGSEA. V shed 7 bases, J shed 3 bases, and the junction held 11 bases outside the gene matches. CDR3 length equals 14 residues.

This clonotype was observed a few times. This chain uses TRBV7-8 with TRBJ1-2; 7 bases are shared with TRBD1. V lost 4 bases, J lost 8 bases, and 4 bases stayed unmatched. Germline CDR1 and CDR2: SGHVS and FQNEAQ. The CDR3 extends over 12 amino acids. The CDR3 protein is CASSSGQYGYTF. CDR3 in DNA: TGTGCCAGCAGCTCGGGACAGTACGGCTACACCTTC.

This clonotype was observed a few times. This chain connects TRBV5-5 to TRBJ2-1, with 7 bases fitting TRBD2. CDR1 is SGHKS, CDR2 YYEKEE, per germline (reference sequence). The CDR3 extends over 15 amino acids. With 0 bases clipped from V and 5 bases from J, the junction kept 5 bases outside the gene matches. The DNA for the CDR3 is TGTGCCAGCAGCTTGGATTGGGGGGGACACAATGAGCAGTTCTTC. This translates into CASSLDWGGHNEQFF.

This clonotype was seen only a few times. The chain combines TRBV28 with TRBJ2-1; TRBD2 matches at 10 bases. The CDR3 runs to 12 residues. CDR1 and CDR2 from the germline V gene are MDHEN and SYDVKM. The V segment lost 2 bases and the J segment 15 bases; nucleotides outside the gene matches: 4. The CDR3 here is CASSLRSGGAFF. The CDR3 DNA is TGTGCCAGCAGTTTAAGGAGCGGGGGGGCGTTCTTC.

The chain is built from TRBV5-1 and TRBJ1-3; D gene ambiguous. V lost 0 bases to trimming and J lost 0 bases, with 10 bases between them. The germline CDR1 and CDR2 sequences are SGHRS and YFSETQ. The CDR3 has 16 residues. CDR3: CASSLEQVSSGNTIYF. The CDR3 coding sequence is TGCGCCAGCAGCTTGGAACAAGTGAGCTCTGGAAACACCATATATTTT.

As regards this clonotype: Being one base from a much bigger clone, this may be a read error. This chain connects TRBV10-3 to TRBJ2-1; D not certain. Germline V gene sequence: CDR1 ENHRY, CDR2 SYGVKD. V lost 6 bases, J lost 3 bases, and 9 bases lay in between. CDR3 length equals 13 residues. CDR3 sequence reads: CAIRGYLYNEQFF. DNA for the CDR3: TGTGCCATCAGGGGGTACCTCTACAATGAGCAGTTCTTC.

The chain employs TRBV12-3 or TRBV12-4 and TRBJ2-4, with D unclear. V gave up 2 bases and J gave up 8 bases, with 4 bases separating them. This CDR3 contains 11 residues. The CDR3 DNA is TGTGCCAGCAGTTTAAGGGACATTCAGTACTTC. Encoded protein: CASSLRDIQYF.

The genes are TRBV10-3 and TRBJ2-3, with no clear D. CDR1 is ENHRY and CDR2 is SYGVKD in the germline V gene. V lost 10 bases and J 2 bases, leaving 7 bases between the germline ends. This CDR3 region has 11 residues. The CDR3 spells CATTHTDTQYF. CDR3 sequence (DNA): TGTGCCACTACTCACACAGATACGCAGTATTTT.

The CDR3 DNA reads as TGCGCCAGCAGCCAAGTGGAGTCGGGACAGGCTCCGAGGGATACGCAGTATTTT. Translated, it gives CASSQVESGQAPRDTQYF. This chain links TRBV4-1 with TRBJ2-3, with TRBD1 identical over 8 bases. CDR1 and CDR2 from the germline V gene are MGHRA and YSYEKL. This CDR3 spans 18 amino acids. The V and J ends lost 1 base and 6 bases, in that order; junction bases with no gene match: 15.

This clonotype was detected only a few times. The rearrangement joins TRBV5-5 to TRBJ1-5; D remains unclear. CDR3 size: 16 residues. Germline CDR1 reads SGHKS; CDR2 reads YYEKEE (reference sequence). V shed 0 bases and J shed 2 bases, with 12 bases lying between them. The CDR3 DNA follows: TGTGCCAGCAGCTTGGATCGGGGTATGGGCAATCAGCCCCAGCATTTT. As protein: CASSLDRGMGNQPQHF. The variable domain in full, completed from reference TRBV5-5 and TRBJ1-5, reads DAGVTQSPTHLIKTRGQQVTLRCSPISGHKSVSWYQQVLGQGPQFIFQYYEKEERGRGNFPDRFSARQFPNYSSELNVNALLLGDSALYLCASSLDRGMGNQPQHFGDGTRLSIL.

There are a few counts of this clonotype. The chain links TRBV4-3 to TRBJ2-6, with 7 bases matching TRBD1. The CDR3 length is 18 residues. Germline values: CDR1 LGHNA, CDR2 YSLEER. Trimming at V came to 4 bases and at J to 1 base, leaving 10 bases not matched to a gene. The CDR3 bases are TGCGCCAGCAGCCCCAATGGACAGGTCTTATCTGGGGCCAACGTCCTGACTTTC. Amino acids: CASSPNGQVLSGANVLTF.